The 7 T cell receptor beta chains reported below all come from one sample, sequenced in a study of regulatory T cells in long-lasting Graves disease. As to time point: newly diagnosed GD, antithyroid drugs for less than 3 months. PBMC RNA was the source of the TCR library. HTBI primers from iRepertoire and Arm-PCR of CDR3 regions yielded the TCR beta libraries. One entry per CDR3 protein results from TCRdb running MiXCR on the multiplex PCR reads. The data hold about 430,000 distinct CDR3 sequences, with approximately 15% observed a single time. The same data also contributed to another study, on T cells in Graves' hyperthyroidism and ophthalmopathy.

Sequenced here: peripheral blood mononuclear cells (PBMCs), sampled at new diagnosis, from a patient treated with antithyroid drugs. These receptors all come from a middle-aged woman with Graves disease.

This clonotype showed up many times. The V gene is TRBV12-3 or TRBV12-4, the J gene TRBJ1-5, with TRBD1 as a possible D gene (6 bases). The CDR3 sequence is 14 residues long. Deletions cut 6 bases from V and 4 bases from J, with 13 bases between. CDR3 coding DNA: TGTGCCAGCAGCCCGGGAAGGGGGAATCAGCCCCAGCATTTT. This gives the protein CASSPGRGNQPQHF.

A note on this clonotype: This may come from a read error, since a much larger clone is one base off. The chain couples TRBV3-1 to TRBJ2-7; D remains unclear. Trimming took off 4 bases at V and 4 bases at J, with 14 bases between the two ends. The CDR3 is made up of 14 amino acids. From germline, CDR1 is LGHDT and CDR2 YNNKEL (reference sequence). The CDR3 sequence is CASSRDQHGYEQYF. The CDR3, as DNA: TGTGCCAGCAGCCGAGACCAACACGGATACGAGCAGTACTTC.

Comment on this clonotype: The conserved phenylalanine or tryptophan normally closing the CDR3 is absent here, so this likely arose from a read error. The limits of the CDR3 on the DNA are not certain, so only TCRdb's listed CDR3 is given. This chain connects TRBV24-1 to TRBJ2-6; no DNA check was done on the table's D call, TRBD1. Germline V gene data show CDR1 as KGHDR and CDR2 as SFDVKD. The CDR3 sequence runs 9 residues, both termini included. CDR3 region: CATSDLPGQ.

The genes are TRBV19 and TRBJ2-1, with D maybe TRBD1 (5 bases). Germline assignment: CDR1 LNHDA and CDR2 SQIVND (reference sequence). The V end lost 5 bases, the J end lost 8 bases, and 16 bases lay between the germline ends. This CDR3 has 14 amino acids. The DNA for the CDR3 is TGTGCCAGTAGTTCGGGCAGGGTTTGGGATGAGCAGTTCTTC. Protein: CASSSGRVWDEQFF.

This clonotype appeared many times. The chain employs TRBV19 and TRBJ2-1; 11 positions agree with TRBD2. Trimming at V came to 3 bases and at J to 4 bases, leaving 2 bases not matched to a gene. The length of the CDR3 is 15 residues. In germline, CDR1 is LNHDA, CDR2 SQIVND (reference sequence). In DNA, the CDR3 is TGTGCCAGTAGTATCGCTAGCGGGAGGTACAATGAGCAGTTCTTC. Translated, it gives CASSIASGRYNEQFF.

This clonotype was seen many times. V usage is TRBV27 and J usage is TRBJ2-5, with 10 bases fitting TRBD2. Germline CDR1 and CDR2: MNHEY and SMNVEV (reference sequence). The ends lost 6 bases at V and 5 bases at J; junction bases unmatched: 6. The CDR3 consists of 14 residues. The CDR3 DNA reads TGTGCCAGCAGGGCTAGCGGGAGAGGGGAGACCCAGTACTTC. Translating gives CASRASGRGETQYF.

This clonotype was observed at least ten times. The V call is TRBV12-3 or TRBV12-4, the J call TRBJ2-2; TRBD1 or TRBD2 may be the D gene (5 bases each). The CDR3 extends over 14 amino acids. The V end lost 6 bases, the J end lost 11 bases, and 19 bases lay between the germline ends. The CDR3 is CASRVGGGSGELFF. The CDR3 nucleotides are TGTGCCAGCAGAGTCGGTGGGGGATCGGGAGAGCTGTTTTTT.